This T cell receptor beta chain stems from a study of control samples from healthy donors and cancer patients. Germline values: CDR1 SGHRS, CDR2 YFSETQ. This CDR3 spans 15 amino acids. V lost 4 bases and J lost 4; bases outside the gene matches: 8. This table comes from immunoSEQ multiplex PCR, and its TCRdb copy is limited to in-frame clones, with some not included. The sample lists under 150,000 clones; about 88% were seen once. J is TRBJ2-7 and V is TRBV5-1; 10 bases fit TRBD2. The sequence was obtained from a woman in her 70s in good health. Input material: blood. CDR3 protein: CASSGSSGGSYEQYF. The CDR3 DNA reads TGCGCCAGCAGCGGGTCTAGCGGGGGATCGTACGAGCAGTACTTC.